A single sample gave rise to the 31 T cell receptor beta chains below, sequenced in a study of Tregs in tolerant kidney transplant recipients. Data came from immunoSEQ multiplex PCR; TCRdb stores just in-frame clones and leaves some out. The sample carries around 50,000 clones, around 83% recorded once. Sequencing was done on a sample of CD4+ T cells from blood. All receptors come from a human donor in good health.

The V and J genes are TRBV2 and TRBJ2-2; 7 bases are a match to TRBD2. J gave up 4 bases and V 7 bases, and 3 bases lay outside the gene matches. Germline V gene data show CDR1 as SNHLY and CDR2 as FYNNEI. The CDR3 consists of 13 residues. CDR3: CASKTGGTGELFF. In DNA, the CDR3 is TGTGCCAGCAAAACGGGGGGCACCGGGGAGCTGTTTTTT.

The rearrangement uses TRBV5-1 and TRBJ2-7; TRBD2 is a possible D gene (5 bases). This CDR3 region has 14 residues. V dropped 0 bases and J dropped 3 bases, with 10 bases sitting between them. Germline V gene sequence: CDR1 SGHRS, CDR2 YFSETQ. CDR3 protein: CASSLVGEGYEQYF. For the CDR3, the DNA is TGCGCCAGCAGCTTGGTTGGAGAGGGCTACGAGCAGTACTTC.

This rearrangement joins TRBV7-9 to TRBJ1-1, with a tentative D call TRBD1 (5 bases). This CDR3 spans 14 amino acids. Per germline, CDR1 SEHNR and CDR2 FQNEAQ (reference sequence). Between the trimmed V and J ends, which lost 5 bases and 4 bases, there was a span of 14 bases. Written as DNA, the CDR3 is TGTGCCAGCAGCCCCGAGGGGCTTTTCACTGAAGCTTTCTTT. Protein sequence: CASSPEGLFTEAFF.

In this sample, this clone is medium-sized. The chain couples TRBV4-1 to TRBJ1-4; D unclear. Trimming removed 2 bases at V and 8 bases at J, with 9 bases between. The germline gives CDR1 MGHRA, CDR2 YSYEKL. This CDR3 has 13 residues. The CDR3 sequence is CASSQIEGEKLFF. The CDR3 coding sequence is TGCGCCAGCAGCCAAATCGAGGGCGAAAAACTGTTTTTT.

The chain has TRBV30 and TRBJ2-7; D is perhaps TRBD1 (6 bases). This CDR3 has 13 residues. The germline gives CDR1 GTSNPN, CDR2 SVGIG (reference sequence). Trimming took off 3 bases at V and 7 bases at J, with 16 bases between the two ends. The CDR3 sequence is CAWSLNPGQEQYF. The CDR3 coding sequence is TGTGCCTGGAGCCTCAACCCGGGACAAGAGCAGTACTTC.

The CDR3 DNA reads TGCGCCAGCAGCTTGGGTACTAGCGGGAGGCGAGTCCAAGAGACCCAGTACTTC. Translated: CASSLGTSGRRVQETQYF. J is TRBJ2-5 and V is TRBV5-1; 12 positions agree with TRBD2. In germline, CDR1 is SGHRS, CDR2 YFSETQ. V gave up 0 bases and J gave up 1 base; unmatched junction bases: 7. The CDR3 consists of 18 residues.

The genes are TRBV2 and TRBJ1-6; D is undetermined. V lost 7 bases, J lost 0 bases, and 10 bases lay in between. Germline V CDR1 and CDR2: SNHLY, FYNNEI. The CDR3 is 15 amino acids. For the CDR3, the DNA is TGTGCCAGCATCGACCGGAGCTCCTATAATTCACCCCTCCACTTT. Its translation is CASIDRSSYNSPLHF.

The V and J genes are TRBV5-4 and TRBJ1-1; D is perhaps TRBD1 (6 bases). V was trimmed by 9 bases and J by 4 bases, leaving 19 bases between them. Looked up from germline, CDR1 is SGHNT and CDR2 is YYREEE (reference sequence). The CDR3 is 14 amino acids. The CDR3, as DNA: TGTGCCACCCGCCTATCTCAGGGGTTCACTGAAGCTTTCTTT. Translation: CATRLSQGFTEAFF. The full variable domain, with the rest looked up from reference TRBV5-4 and TRBJ1-1, is ETGVTQSPTHLIKTRGQQVTLRCSSQSGHNTVSWYQQALGQGPQFIFQYYREEENGRGNFPPRFSGLQFPNYSSELNVNALELDDSALYLCATRLSQGFTEAFFGQGTRLTVV.

This clone is deemed medium-sized. This chain uses TRBV11-3 with TRBJ1-1; D is possibly TRBD1 (6 bases). The germline V and J ends were trimmed by 0 bases and 4 bases, with 6 bases remaining between them. Germline CDR1 is SGHNT and CDR2 is YENEEA. The CDR3 runs 13 residues. The CDR3 coding sequence is TGTGCCAGCAGCTTAGAAGGGGGCACTGAAGCTTTCTTT. Its translation is CASSLEGGTEAFF.

The rearrangement joins TRBV9 to TRBJ2-7, with TRBD1 matching over 8 bases. The CDR3 runs 15 residues. The trim removed 4 bases at V and 5 bases at J, leaving 11 bases unmatched. The germline V gene encodes CDR1 SGDLS and CDR2 YYNGEE. CDR3 DNA sequence: TGTGCCAGCAGCCCTTATCTGACAGGGGCGGACGAGCAGTACTTC. Its translation is CASSPYLTGADEQYF.

The chain couples TRBV2 to TRBJ2-7, with TRBD1 identical over 8 bases. The ends lost 5 bases at V and 3 bases at J; junction bases unmatched: 6. The CDR3 contains 14 residues. The germline gives CDR1 SNHLY, CDR2 FYNNEI. CDR3 nucleotide sequence: TGTGCCAGCAGTCCGGGAACAGGGGGCTACGAGCAGTACTTC. It yields the protein CASSPGTGGYEQYF. Full variable domain (missing parts from reference TRBV2 and TRBJ2-7): EPEVTQTPSHQVTQMGQEVILRCVPISNHLYFYWYRQILGQKVEFLVSFYNNEISEKSEIFDDQFSVERPDGSNFTLKIRSTKLEDSAMYFCASSPGTGGYEQYFGPGTRLTVT.

This clone showed up just once. The genes are TRBV5-4 and TRBJ2-4; D ambiguous. Germline V lookup: CDR1 SGHNT, CDR2 YYREEE (reference sequence). The CDR3 length is 16 residues. V was cut by 5 bases and J by 0 bases, with 15 bases left in between. The DNA of the CDR3 is TGTGCCAGCAGTCCAGCTAGGTCGAAAGCCAAAAACATTCAGTACTTC. Protein: CASSPARSKAKNIQYF. Looking up the rest from reference TRBV5-4 and TRBJ2-4 gives the full variable domain: ETGVTQSPTHLIKTRGQQVTLRCSSQSGHNTVSWYQQALGQGPQFIFQYYREEENGRGNFPPRFSGLQFPNYSSELNVNALELDDSALYLCASSPARSKAKNIQYFGAGTRLSVL.

The gene calls are TRBV5-3 and TRBJ1-5, with D possibly matching TRBD1 (5 bases). TRBV5-3 is classed as an ORF, of uncertain function. The CDR3 runs to 17 residues. V lost 4 bases, J lost 6 bases, and 23 bases lay in between. CDR3 DNA sequence: TGTGCCAGAAGCCCCACCGAGGGAGGGGTTGGGGTTCAGCCCCAGCATTTT. Its protein product is CARSPTEGGVGVQPQHF.

The rearrangement uses TRBV5-1 and TRBJ2-2; 7 bases align to TRBD2. The CDR3 has 16 amino acids. Germline trimming cut 4 bases from V and 5 bases from J; bases unmatched to any gene: 11. CDR1 and CDR2 (germline): SGHRS, YFSETQ. The CDR3 DNA sequence: TGCGCCAGCAGCCACCGGGGCGGGAGTGGAACCGGGGAGCTGTTTTTT. This codes for CASSHRGGSGTGELFF. Filled out from reference TRBV5-1 and TRBJ2-2, the complete variable domain reads KAGVTQTPRYLIKTRGQQVTLSCSPISGHRSVSWYQQTPGQGLQFLFEYFSETQRNKGNFPGRFSGRQFSNSRSEMNVSTLELGDSALYLCASSHRGGSGTGELFFGEGSRLTVL.

This clone was observed at least ten times. The chain's CDR3 is CASSLVGGSTEAFF. The CDR3 DNA sequence: TGCGCCAGCAGCTTGGTTGGAGGGAGCACTGAAGCTTTCTTT. This chain links TRBV5-1 with TRBJ1-1; no clear D gene. The CDR3 length is 14 residues. CDR1 and CDR2 from the germline V gene are SGHRS and YFSETQ. The V and J ends lost 0 bases and 4 bases respectively, with 10 bases between them.

This clone was observed a handful of times. The chain is built from TRBV14 and TRBJ2-2; no reliable D call. Trimming removed 6 bases from V and 4 bases from J, with 12 bases in between. The CDR3 length is 14 residues. Germline loops: CDR1 SGHDN, CDR2 FVKESK. In DNA, the CDR3 is TGTGCCAGCAGTCCCCGAGCCGGCACCGGGGAGCTGTTTTTT. Its protein is CASSPRAGTGELFF.

DNA for the CDR3: TGTGCCAGTAGAGAATCCGGGACAGTTTCTTTCCCCATCCACTTT. Translated, it gives CASRESGTVSFPIHF. This sequence joins TRBV19 and TRBJ1-6; TRBD1 aligns across 7 bases. The CDR3 sequence is 15 residues long. V lost 6 bases to trimming and J lost 17 bases; unmatched junction nucleotides: 19. Per the germline V gene, CDR1 is LNHDA and CDR2 is SQIVND (reference sequence).

The chain carries TRBV27 and TRBJ2-7, with TRBD1 matching 7 bases. The CDR3 contains 13 residues. With 2 bases clipped from V and 6 bases from J, the junction kept 4 bases outside the gene matches. CDR1 MNHEY and CDR2 SMNVEV come from the germline V gene (reference sequence). The CDR3 DNA is TGTGCCAGCAGTTTAGAGACAGGGTCCGAGCAGTACTTC. Translated: CASSLETGSEQYF.

V is TRBV6-5 and J is TRBJ1-2; a weak D match, TRBD1 (5 bases). There are 13 residues in the CDR3. The V gene lost 6 bases and the J gene lost 3 bases, with 11 bases spanning the gap. CDR1 and CDR2 (germline): MNHEY, SVGAGI. CDR3 coding DNA: TGTGCCAGCAGAACCGACAGTTACTATGGCTACACCTTC. Protein product: CASRTDSYYGYTF.

This clone appeared once. The chain's CDR3 is CASSQGDGADTQYF. CDR3 in DNA: TGCGCCAGCAGCCAAGGCGACGGAGCAGATACGCAGTATTTT. The chain has TRBV4-3 and TRBJ2-3; D remains unclear. CDR1 is LGHNA, CDR2 YSLEER, per germline. The length of the CDR3 is 14 residues. Trimming removed 1 base at V and 4 bases at J, with 9 bases between.

This rearrangement joins TRBV7-2 to TRBJ2-1; D uncertain. The CDR3 loop spans 14 amino acids. Trimming removed 3 bases from V and 15 bases from J, with 21 bases in between. Germline V lookup: CDR1 SGHTA, CDR2 FQGNSA. The CDR3 DNA is TGTGCCAGCAGCTTCGATGGATTTAACTGGGGTTCGTTCTTC. As protein: CASSFDGFNWGSFF. Together with reference TRBV7-2 and TRBJ2-1, the CDR3 gives the full variable domain: GAGVSQSPSNKVTEKGKDVELRCDPISGHTALYWYRQSLGQGLEFLIYFQGNSAPDKSGLPSDRFSAERTGGSVSTLTIQRTQQEDSAVYLCASSFDGFNWGSFFGPGTRLTVL.

The rearrangement joins TRBV7-2 to TRBJ2-7, with a possible D match to TRBD2 (7 bases). The CDR3 loop spans 13 amino acids. Trimming removed 8 bases from V and 2 bases from J, with 13 bases in between. CDR1 is SGHTA, CDR2 FQGNSA, per germline. The CDR3 is CASRGGGTYEQYF. DNA of the CDR3: TGTGCCAGCCGAGGGGGGGGGACCTACGAGCAGTACTTC.

The genes are TRBV6-1 and TRBJ2-3, with 11 bases identical to TRBD2. V was pared by 2 bases and J by 4 bases, with 11 bases of the junction left unmatched. In germline, CDR1 is MNHNS, CDR2 SASEGT. This CDR3 is 18 amino acids long. CDR3 residues: CASSELPRMGLAADTQYF. The CDR3 DNA sequence: TGTGCCAGCAGTGAATTACCTAGGATGGGACTAGCGGCAGATACGCAGTATTTT.

The chain uses TRBV27 and TRBJ1-6, with TRBD1 matching over 8 bases. The CDR3 is made up of 14 amino acids. Looked up from germline, CDR1 is MNHEY and CDR2 is SMNVEV (reference sequence). The trim removed 3 bases at V and 9 bases at J, leaving 4 bases unmatched. This CDR3 reads CASSFGQGGSPLHF. Written as DNA, the CDR3 is TGTGCCAGCAGTTTTGGACAGGGAGGTTCACCCCTCCACTTT.

V gene TRBV7-9 combines with J gene TRBJ1-6; no clear D. There are 12 residues in the CDR3. V lost 3 bases and J lost 9, with 6 bases in between. The germline V gene has CDR1 SEHNR and CDR2 FQNEAQ (reference sequence). This CDR3 reads CASSFDGSPLHF. The CDR3 DNA reads as TGTGCCAGCAGCTTCGACGGTTCACCCCTCCACTTT.

This clone was detected only a few times. V is TRBV5-6 and J is TRBJ2-7; D possibly uses TRBD1 or TRBD2 (5 bases each). Germline V CDR1 and CDR2: SGHDT, YYEEEE. CDR3 size: 14 residues. The V and J ends lost 1 base and 5 bases respectively, with 13 bases between them. CDR3 DNA sequence: TGTGCCAGCAGCTTGTTCGGGGCTGGAAACGAGCAGTACTTC. Protein: CASSLFGAGNEQYF.

V usage is TRBV7-9 and J usage is TRBJ2-5; possibly TRBD1 for D (6 bases). Germline lookup yields CDR1 SEHNR and CDR2 FQNEAQ (reference sequence). CDR3 size: 19 residues. Between the trimmed V and J ends, which lost 2 bases and 2 bases, there was a span of 24 bases. The CDR3 region is CASSLNHRSRDNHQETQYF. DNA for the CDR3: TGTGCCAGCAGCTTAAACCACCGATCCCGGGACAATCATCAAGAGACCCAGTACTTC.

Of note for this clone: Distinct nucleotide sequences in the sample also encode this CDR3. V usage is TRBV29-1 and J usage is TRBJ2-3; 7 bases align to TRBD2. Germline V CDR1 and CDR2: SQVTM, ANQGSEA. Trimming removed 5 bases from V and 2 bases from J; junction bases left unmatched: 4. The CDR3 has 13 amino acids. CDR3 nucleotides: TGCAGCGTTTACCGGGGGGACACAGATACGCAGTATTTT. Residues: CSVYRGDTDTQYF.

This chain uses TRBV7-2 with TRBJ2-2; D is uncertain. Germline assignment: CDR1 SGHTA and CDR2 FQGNSA. The CDR3 extends over 18 amino acids. V gave up 2 bases and J gave up 0 bases, with 16 bases separating them. CDR3 coding DNA: TGTGCCAGCAGCTTATCCCCCTGGCGGAGCGCGAACACCGGGGAGCTGTTTTTT. Amino acids: CASSLSPWRSANTGELFF.

This clone was observed a handful of times. The genes are TRBV11-1 and TRBJ2-5; D possibly corresponds to TRBD2 (6 bases). CDR3 length equals 14 residues. Germline loops: CDR1 SGHAT, CDR2 FQDESV (reference sequence). Trimming took off 8 bases at V and 3 bases at J, with 16 bases between the two ends. The CDR3 DNA follows: TGTGCCAGCTTACGCGGGGAGACGGAAGAGACCCAGTACTTC. It yields the protein CASLRGETEETQYF. The entire variable domain, with the rest obtained from reference TRBV11-1 and TRBJ2-5, is as follows: EAEVAQSPRYKITEKSQAVAFWCDPISGHATLYWYRQILGQGPELLVQFQDESVVDDSQLPKDRFSAERLKGVDSTLKIQPAELGDSAMYLCASLRGETEETQYFGPGTRLLVL.

As regards this clone: This sample includes further DNA sequences coding for the same CDR3. The chain has TRBV20-1 and TRBJ1-2, with a weak D call TRBD1 (5 bases). The CDR3 consists of 11 residues. The V gene's germline CDR1 is DFQATT and CDR2 SNEGSKA (reference sequence). Trimming stripped 3 bases from V and 4 bases from J, with 6 bases between. The CDR3 loop reads CSARGGYGYTF. The CDR3 DNA reads TGCAGTGCTAGGGGGGGCTATGGCTACACCTTC.